The following is a T cell receptor beta chain sequence with its context. Its antigen is unknown. This entry comes from a study of cytomegalovirus exposure and HLA in healthy donors. Notes on the study in general: The authors considered a cluster of highly shared sequence variants likely to be a sequencing artifact.

In the PCR, 60 Vbeta and 13 Jbeta primers were used. Some clones are missing from TCRdb's copy, which holds only in-frame ones; the method was immunoSEQ multiplex PCR. The top ten hold about 4.4% of the sample, which has roughly 100,000 clones, around 63% seen once. The donors comprised healthy bone marrow donors. CDR3 length equals 18 residues. J gave up 1 base and V 1 base, and 13 bases lay outside the gene matches. Germline V CDR1 and CDR2: MGHRA, YSYEKL. The V call is TRBV4-1, the J call TRBJ2-7; 7 positions agree with TRBD2. The clonotype comes from a human donor in good health. Sequenced input: PBMCs. CDR3: CASSQVAGGTISSYEQYF. The CDR3 coding sequence is TGCGCCAGCAGCCAAGTTGCAGGAGGGACTATATCTTCCTACGAGCAGTACTTC.